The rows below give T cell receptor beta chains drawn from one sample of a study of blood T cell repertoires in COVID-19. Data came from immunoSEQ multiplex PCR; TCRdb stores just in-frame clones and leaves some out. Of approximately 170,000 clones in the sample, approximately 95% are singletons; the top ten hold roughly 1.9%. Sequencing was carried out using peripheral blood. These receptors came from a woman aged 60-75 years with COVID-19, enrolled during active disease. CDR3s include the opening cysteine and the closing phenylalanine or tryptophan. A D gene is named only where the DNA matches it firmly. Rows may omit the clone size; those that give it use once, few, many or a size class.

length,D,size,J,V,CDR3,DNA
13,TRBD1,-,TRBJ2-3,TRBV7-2,CASSFQGADTQYF,TGTGCCAGCAGCTTTCAGGGGGCAGATACGCAGTATTTT
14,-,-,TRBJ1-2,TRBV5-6,CASSLESRGQGYTF,TGTGCCAGCAGCTTGGAATCCAGGGGACAAGGCTACACCTTC
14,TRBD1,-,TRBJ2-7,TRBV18,CASSPPGGPYEQYF,TGTGCCAGCTCACCGCCAGGGGGCCCCTACGAGCAGTACTTC
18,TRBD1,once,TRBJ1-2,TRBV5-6,CASSALPHRDRDIYGYTF,TGTGCCAGCAGCGCATTGCCACACCGGGACAGGGATATCTATGGCTACACCTTC
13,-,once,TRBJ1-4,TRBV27,CASSPAGGEKLFF,TGTGCCAGCAGTCCGGCCGGGGGTGAAAAACTGTTTTTT
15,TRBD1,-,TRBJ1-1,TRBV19,CASRYHRDRGTEAFF,TGTGCCAGTAGATACCACCGGGACAGGGGAACTGAAGCTTTCTTT
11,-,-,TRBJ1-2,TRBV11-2,CASSPGRGYTF,TGTGCCAGCAGCCCAGGGCGTGGCTACACCTTC
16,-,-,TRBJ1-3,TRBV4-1,CASSQPTRGSGNTIYF,TGCGCCAGCAGCCAACCCACGCGGGGCAGTGGAAACACCATATATTTT
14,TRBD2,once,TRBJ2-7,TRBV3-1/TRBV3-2,CASSQAGLAGAKYF,TGTGCCAGCAGCCAAGCGGGACTAGCGGGGGCTAAGTACTTC
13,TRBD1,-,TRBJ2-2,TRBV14,CASSPRTGGVLFF,TGTGCCAGCAGCCCGCGGACAGGGGGGGTTCTGTTTTTT
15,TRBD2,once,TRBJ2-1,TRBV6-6,CASSYSLRGGYEQFF,TGTGCCAGCAGTTACTCCTTGCGGGGGGGGTATGAGCAGTTCTTC
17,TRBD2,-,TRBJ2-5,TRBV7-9,CASSLGLAGVSQETQYF,TGTGCCAGCAGCTTAGGACTAGCGGGGGTCTCACAAGAGACCCAGTACTTC
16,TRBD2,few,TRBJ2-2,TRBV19,CASCSGGAGKAGELFF,TGTGCCAGTTGTAGCGGGGGGGCCGGCAAGGCCGGGGAGCTGTTTTTT
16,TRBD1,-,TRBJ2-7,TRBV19,CASSPGGQGQTYEQYF,TGTGCCAGTAGTCCCGGGGGACAGGGGCAAACCTACGAGCAGTACTTC
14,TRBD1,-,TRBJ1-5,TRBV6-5,CASSSDRGRQPQHF,TGTGCCAGCAGTTCCGACAGGGGTCGACAGCCCCAGCATTTT
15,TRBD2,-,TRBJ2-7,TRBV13,CASSSNSGGTYEQYF,TGTGCCAGCAGCTCCAACTCGGGAGGGACCTACGAGCAGTACTTC
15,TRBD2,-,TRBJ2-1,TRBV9,CASSVSGETFNEQFF,TGTGCCAGCAGCGTGAGCGGGGAGACTTTCAATGAGCAGTTCTTC
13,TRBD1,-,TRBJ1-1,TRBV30,CAWRDRGFTEAFF,TGTGCCTGGAGGGACAGGGGCTTCACTGAAGCTTTCTTT
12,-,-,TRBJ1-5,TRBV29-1,CSVSTGTQPQHF,TGCAGCGTTTCCACAGGGACCCAGCCCCAGCATTTT
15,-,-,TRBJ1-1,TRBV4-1,CASSQDRPGRVEAFF,TGCGCCAGCAGCCAAGACCGGCCTGGGAGGGTTGAAGCTTTCTTT
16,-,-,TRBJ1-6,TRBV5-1,CASSLGGSSYNSPLHF,TGCGCCAGCAGCTTGGGTGGGAGCTCCTATAATTCACCCCTCCACTTT
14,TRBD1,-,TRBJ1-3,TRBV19,CASRETGDGNTIYF,TGTGCCAGTAGAGAGACAGGGGATGGAAACACCATATATTTT
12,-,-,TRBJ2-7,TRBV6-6,CASSYREDEQYF,TGTGCCAGCAGTTACCGGGAAGACGAGCAGTACTTC
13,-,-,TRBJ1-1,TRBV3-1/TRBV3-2,CASSPTGVPEAFF,TGTGCCAGCAGCCCTACCGGGGTCCCTGAAGCTTTCTTT
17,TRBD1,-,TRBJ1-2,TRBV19,CASTLTGTGDYRWGYTF,TGTGCCAGTACCCTTACCGGGACAGGGGATTATCGGTGGGGCTACACCTTC
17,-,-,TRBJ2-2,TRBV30,CAWSISFWTNLTGELFF,TGTGCCTGGAGTATATCGTTTTGGACAAACCTTACCGGGGAGCTGTTTTTT
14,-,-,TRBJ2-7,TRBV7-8,CASSPGGSTYEQYF,TGTGCCAGCAGCCCGGGGGGCAGTACCTACGAGCAGTACTTC
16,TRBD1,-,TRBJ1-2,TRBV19,CASSFPGTGGPYGYTF,TGTGCCAGTAGTTTCCCAGGGACAGGCGGACCCTATGGCTACACCTTC
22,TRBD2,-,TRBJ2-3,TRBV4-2,CASSQESSPGLVGRLGTDTQYF,TGTGCCAGCAGCCAAGAATCGTCTCCGGGACTAGTGGGGCGGCTGGGCACAGATACGCAGTATTTT
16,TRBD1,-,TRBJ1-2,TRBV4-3,CASSQDPDRAYYGYTF,TGCGCCAGCAGCCAAGACCCGGACAGGGCGTACTATGGCTACACCTTC
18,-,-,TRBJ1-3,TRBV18,CASSPLTPGRVSGNTIYF,TGTGCCAGCTCACCACTAACACCGGGCAGGGTCTCTGGAAACACCATATATTTT
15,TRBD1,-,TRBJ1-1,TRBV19,CASSTQLTGGTEAFF,TGTGCCAGTAGTACCCAACTGACAGGGGGCACTGAAGCTTTCTTT
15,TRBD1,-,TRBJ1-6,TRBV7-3,CASSLRTGAASPLHF,TGTGCCAGCAGCCTCCGGACAGGGGCGGCTTCACCCCTCCACTTT
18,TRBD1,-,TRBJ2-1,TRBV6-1,CASSEALRGLGPYNEQFF,TGTGCCAGCAGTGAAGCGCTCAGGGGGCTGGGGCCCTACAATGAGCAGTTCTTC
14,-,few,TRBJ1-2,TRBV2,CARRTDLTNYGYTF,TGTGCCAGGAGGACAGACCTAACTAACTATGGCTACACCTTC
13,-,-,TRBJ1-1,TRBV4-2,CASSQDTIYGAFF,TGTGCCAGCAGCCAAGATACGATTTACGGAGCTTTCTTT
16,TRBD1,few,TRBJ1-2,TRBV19,CASVTQGATAPYGYTF,TGTGCCAGTGTTACACAGGGGGCGACCGCTCCATATGGCTACACCTTC
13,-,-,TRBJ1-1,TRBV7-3,CASSHDRNTEAFF,TGTGCCAGCAGCCACGACAGGAACACTGAAGCTTTCTTT